The 28 T cell receptor beta chains below come from one sample, sequenced in a study of spatial heterogeneity in lung cancer. TCRdb re-analysed the 5' RACE reads in MiXCR, keeping a single row per CDR3 protein. The table records 5,400 or so distinct CDR3 sequences, under 7.5% of them present only once. Study-level results: Higher tumor mutation counts went along with higher counts of expanded intratumoral alpha and beta TCRs.

Documented time point: sample taken at primary tumor resection. These TCRs' antigens remain unknown. The sample was lung tumor tissue, taken at surgery. The receptors were sampled from a male donor with early-stage non-small cell lung cancer.

This clonotype is labeled as medium-sized. The rearrangement links TRBV28 to TRBJ2-3, with D perhaps TRBD2 (5 bases). The ends were cut back, 4 bases at V and 0 bases at J, with 20 bases in the middle. The CDR3 totals 18 residues. In germline, CDR1 is MDHEN, CDR2 SYDVKM. CDR3 in amino acids: CASSSSSEEAPSTDTQYF. CDR3 bases: TGTGCCAGCAGTTCTTCTTCAGAGGAGGCTCCTAGCACAGATACGCAGTATTTT.

This clonotype was seen many times. The chain has TRBV7-2 and TRBJ2-1; TRBD1 matches at 8 bases. The CDR3 totals 18 residues. The V segment lost 3 bases and the J segment 0 bases; nucleotides outside the gene matches: 10. Germline CDR1 and CDR2: SGHTA and FQGNSA. This chain's CDR3 is CASSFPNDGTGSYNEQFF. The CDR3 nucleotides read TGTGCCAGCAGCTTCCCTAATGACGGGACAGGCTCCTACAATGAGCAGTTCTTC.

This chain joins TRBV18 and TRBJ2-5; no definite D call. Germline loops: CDR1 KGHSH, CDR2 LQKENI. CDR3 length equals 13 residues. Trimming pared 6 bases from V and 2 bases from J, leaving 10 bases between. The CDR3: CASSTGSQETQYF. The CDR3 nucleotides read TGTGCCAGCTCGACCGGGTCACAAGAGACCCAGTACTTC.

This clonotype was detected ten times or more. V and J are TRBV2 and TRBJ1-4; weak D call: TRBD1 (5 bases). Germline V gene sequence: CDR1 SNHLY, CDR2 FYNNEI. The CDR3 has 15 amino acids. Trimming removed 5 bases at V and 5 bases at J, with 15 bases between. The CDR3 DNA sequence: TGTGCCAGCAGTCCCGGGAGGGGTCAAAATGAAAAACTGTTTTTT. Its protein is CASSPGRGQNEKLFF.

This clonotype is deemed large. The rearrangement links TRBV20-1 to TRBJ1-6; 10 nucleotides match TRBD1. The V segment lost 6 bases and the J segment 10 bases; nucleotides outside the gene matches: 6. The V gene's germline CDR1 is DFQATT and CDR2 SNEGSKA (reference sequence). This CDR3 comprises 13 residues. The CDR3 sequence: CSAVRDRGSPLHF. The CDR3 nucleotides read TGCAGTGCCGTAAGGGACAGGGGCTCACCCCTCCACTTT.

The V and J genes are TRBV29-1 and TRBJ1-6; D possibly corresponds to TRBD1 (6 bases). The V and J ends lost 4 bases and 10 bases respectively, with 17 bases between them. This CDR3 contains 14 residues. Germline V CDR1 and CDR2: SQVTM, ANQGSEA. The CDR3 sequence: CSVASGAPDSPLHF. The CDR3 DNA sequence: TGCAGCGTTGCGTCGGGGGCGCCGGACTCACCCCTCCACTTT.

In this sample, this clonotype is medium-sized (0.01 to 0.1%). The chain has TRBV20-1 and TRBJ2-1; tentatively, D is TRBD2 (6 bases). Germline CDR1 reads DFQATT; CDR2 reads SNEGSKA (reference sequence). The V and J ends lost 5 bases and 0 bases respectively, with 11 bases between them. The CDR3 spans 14 residues. The CDR3 loop is CSAAGGASYNEQFF. CDR3 nucleotides: TGCAGTGCTGCCGGAGGGGCCTCCTACAATGAGCAGTTCTTC.

This clonotype was counted many times. The chain combines TRBV5-5 with TRBJ2-3; D possibly corresponds to TRBD2 (7 bases). The V gene lost 4 bases and the J gene lost 5 bases, with 20 bases spanning the gap. CDR1 and CDR2 (germline): SGHKS, YYEKEE (reference sequence). This CDR3 contains 16 residues. The CDR3 spells CASSLRGGLPEDTQYF. CDR3 in DNA: TGTGCCAGCAGCCTGCGCGGGGGCCTCCCCGAAGATACGCAGTATTTT.

This clonotype was found many times. The chain is built from TRBV9 and TRBJ2-4, with D perhaps TRBD1 (7 bases). The ends were cut back, 2 bases at V and 13 bases at J, with 13 bases in the middle. Germline CDR1 reads SGDLS; CDR2 reads YYNGEE. CDR3 length: 12 amino acids. The CDR3 DNA reads TGTGCCAGCAGCGTCACACAGGGGAGGCAGTACTTC. Translation gives CASSVTQGRQYF.

Sample share makes this clonotype medium-sized. The chain couples TRBV27 to TRBJ2-5; 8 positions match TRBD2. In germline, CDR1 is MNHEY, CDR2 SMNVEV (reference sequence). This CDR3 region has 15 residues. V was clipped by 4 bases and J by 1 base; unmatched bases: 5. The CDR3 DNA sequence: TGTGCCAGCAGTTCCCGACTAGCGTCCCAAGAGACCCAGTACTTC. Translated: CASSSRLASQETQYF.

This clonotype came up many times. The CDR3: CASSLHVGTQYF. The CDR3 bases are TGTGCCAGCAGCTTGCACGTCGGGACCCAGTACTTC. This sequence joins TRBV7-2 and TRBJ2-5, with D unresolved. V lost 3 bases and J 7 bases, leaving 9 bases between the germline ends. The V gene's germline CDR1 is SGHTA and CDR2 FQGNSA. There are 12 residues in the CDR3.

This clonotype occurred many times. The chain has TRBV11-3 and TRBJ2-7; D is possibly TRBD2 (5 bases). Trimming stripped 1 base from V and 7 bases from J, with 8 bases between. In germline, CDR1 is SGHNT, CDR2 YENEEA. The CDR3 consists of 12 residues. Written as DNA, the CDR3 is TGTGCCAGCAGCTTAGGACCGGGAGAGCAGTACTTC. This gives the protein CASSLGPGEQYF.

This clonotype came up many times. This chain joins TRBV5-1 and TRBJ1-4; D is undetermined. Germline CDR1 is SGHRS and CDR2 is YFSETQ. The CDR3 has 14 residues. V was clipped by 0 bases and J by 8 bases, with 11 bases between them. CDR3 loop: CASSLDRPGEKLFF. CDR3 in DNA: TGCGCCAGCAGCTTGGATCGACCGGGAGAAAAACTGTTTTTT.

The rearrangement joins TRBV12-3 or TRBV12-4 to TRBJ1-5; no definite D call. The CDR3 consists of 14 residues. Trimming took 6 bases from V and 3 from J, leaving 12 bases between them. The CDR3 here is CASRPAGTNQPQHF. CDR3 DNA: TGTGCCAGCAGGCCGGCGGGTACCAATCAGCCCCAGCATTTT.

This clonotype was seen at least ten times. V is TRBV7-6 and J is TRBJ1-1; D not certain. The V gene lost 3 bases and the J gene lost 1 base, with 6 bases spanning the gap. The CDR3 is 13 amino acids. Per germline, CDR1 SGHVS and CDR2 FNYEAQ. DNA of the CDR3: TGTGCCAGCAGCTTTTCCGGGAACACTGAAGCTTTCTTT. Protein: CASSFSGNTEAFF.

This clonotype occurred many times. The chain recombines TRBV28 with TRBJ1-5; 7 bases are a match to TRBD1. The CDR3 runs 20 residues. The junction had 17 bases not matched to a gene; V was cut back by 2 bases and J by 1 base. CDR1 is MDHEN and CDR2 is SYDVKM in the germline V gene. The CDR3 sequence is CASSLPLAGQWVSSNQPQHF. The CDR3 region has the DNA TGTGCCAGCAGTTTACCCCTCGCGGGACAGTGGGTTAGCAGCAATCAGCCCCAGCATTTT.

This clonotype was found many times. The junction departs from germline at one end; a sequencing error may be responsible. The V call is TRBV7-7, the J call TRBJ2-5; 8 bases match TRBD1. This CDR3 contains 13 residues. Germline V gives CDR1 SSHAT, CDR2 FNYEAQ (reference sequence). CDR3 in amino acids: CASSLDREETQYF. The DNA for the CDR3 is TGTGCTAGCAGCTTGGACAGGGAAGAGACCCAGTACTTC. Looking up the rest from reference TRBV7-7 and TRBJ2-5 gives the full variable domain: GAGVSQSPRYKVTKRGQDVTLRCDPISSHATLYWYQQALGQGPEFLTYFNYEAQPDKSGLPSDRFSAERPEGSISTLTIQRTEQRDSAMYRCASSLDREETQYFGPGTRLLVL.

This clonotype is medium-sized. This sequence joins TRBV5-1 and TRBJ2-5; D might be TRBD2 (6 bases). Germline V gene lookup returns CDR1 SGHRS and CDR2 YFSETQ. This CDR3 is 15 amino acids long. Trimming took off 4 bases at V and 2 bases at J, with 15 bases between the two ends. In DNA, the CDR3 is TGCGCCAGCAGCCCCGTCCTAAGCGGGCAAGAGACCCAGTACTTC. As protein: CASSPVLSGQETQYF.

This clonotype ranks as medium-sized (0.01 to 0.1%). V is TRBV6-5 and J is TRBJ1-3; D unresolved. V lost 4 bases and J 0 bases, leaving 4 bases between the germline ends. The CDR3 has 13 amino acids. Germline V gene data show CDR1 as MNHEY and CDR2 as SVGAGI. The DNA of the CDR3 is TGTGCCAGCAGTTCAGGCTCTGGAAACACCATATATTTT. Its protein product is CASSSGSGNTIYF.

The V and J genes are TRBV6-5 and TRBJ2-5; TRBD2 might be the D (5 bases). The V and J ends lost 7 bases and 3 bases respectively, with 18 bases between them. The CDR3 contains 15 residues. Germline assignment: CDR1 MNHEY and CDR2 SVGAGI. CDR3 protein: CASKTHGKPEETQYF. CDR3 nucleotide sequence: TGTGCCAGCAAGACGCACGGGAAGCCAGAAGAGACCCAGTACTTC.

At least ten counts were recorded for this clonotype. The rearrangement uses TRBV7-8 and TRBJ1-5, with D unclear. CDR1 is SGHVS, CDR2 FQNEAQ, per germline. Trimming took 5 bases from V and 5 from J, leaving 10 bases between them. The CDR3 loop spans 13 amino acids. Written as DNA, the CDR3 is TGTGCCAGCAGCCTGACGGATGATCAGCCCCAGCATTTT. This encodes CASSLTDDQPQHF.

Concerning this clonotype itself: Being one base from a much bigger clone, this may be a read error. The V call is TRBV2, the J call TRBJ1-1; D gene uncertain. The V end was cut by 6 bases, the J end by 4 bases, with 6 bases between. Germline V gene sequence: CDR1 SNHLY, CDR2 FYNNEI. This CDR3 is 11 amino acids long. The CDR3 region has the DNA TGTGCCAGCAGCTACCCCACTGAAGCTTTCTTT. This codes for CASSYPTEAFF.

This clonotype has ten or more counts. The rearrangement joins TRBV25-1 to TRBJ2-1; D is ambiguous. The germline V gene encodes CDR1 MGHDK and CDR2 SYGVNS. The CDR3 has 14 amino acids. V lost 0 bases, J lost 9 bases, and 12 bases lay in between. The CDR3 spells CASSEYPTVSEQFF. The CDR3 nucleotides read TGTGCCAGCAGTGAATACCCCACGGTTAGTGAGCAGTTCTTC.

This clonotype was seen many times. The J gene is TRBJ1-2, the V gene TRBV7-9; 8 nucleotides agree with TRBD1. The junction had 6 bases not matched to a gene; V was cut back by 6 bases and J by 6 bases. Germline CDR1 reads SEHNR; CDR2 reads FQNEAQ (reference sequence). This CDR3 is built from 13 residues. The CDR3 nucleotides read TGTGCCAGCAGATCGGACAGGGTCGATGGCTACACCTTC. It translates to CASRSDRVDGYTF.

This clonotype was seen more than once but under ten times. The chain uses TRBV4-1 and TRBJ2-1, with 7 bases lining up with TRBD2. CDR1 is MGHRA and CDR2 is YSYEKL in the germline V gene. The trim removed 4 bases at V and 6 bases at J, leaving 6 bases unmatched. This CDR3 is 14 amino acids long. CDR3 sequence (DNA): TGCGCCAGCAGCCGGAGACTAGCCGGCAATGAGCAGTTCTTC. As protein: CASSRRLAGNEQFF.

V and J are TRBV29-1 and TRBJ1-2; D remains ambiguous. The CDR3 is made up of 13 amino acids. Trimming removed 6 bases at V and 1 base at J, with 12 bases between. The germline gives CDR1 SQVTM, CDR2 ANQGSEA. CDR3 coding DNA: TGCAGCGTCCCAGTCCAGTATAACTATGGCTACACCTTC. Translating it yields CSVPVQYNYGYTF.

This clonotype is labeled as medium-sized. This chain links TRBV7-2 with TRBJ1-5, with D tentatively TRBD1 (6 bases). With 5 bases removed from V and 4 bases from J, the gap between germline ends came to 9 bases. The CDR3 covers 13 residues. CDR1 and CDR2 (germline): SGHTA, FQGNSA. The CDR3 reads CASSGDRNQPQHF. CDR3 sequence (DNA): TGTGCCAGCAGCGGCGACAGGAATCAGCCCCAGCATTTT.

This clonotype ranks as medium-sized (0.01 to 0.1%). The J gene is TRBJ2-2, the V gene TRBV5-1; a possible D gene is TRBD1 (6 bases). Germline V gene sequence: CDR1 SGHRS, CDR2 YFSETQ. The V end lost 0 bases, the J end lost 0 bases, and 6 bases lay between the germline ends. The CDR3 is 15 residues long. The CDR3 protein is CASSLAGANTGELFF. CDR3 coding DNA: TGCGCCAGCAGCTTGGCAGGGGCGAACACCGGGGAGCTGTTTTTT. Using reference TRBV5-1 and TRBJ2-2 for the parts outside the CDR3, the full variable domain is KAGVTQTPRYLIKTRGQQVTLSCSPISGHRSVSWYQQTPGQGLQFLFEYFSETQRNKGNFPGRFSGRQFSNSRSEMNVSTLELGDSALYLCASSLAGANTGELFFGEGSRLTVL.